The entry that follows covers one T cell receptor (beta chain) sequence. The data originate from a study of shared clonotypes between healthy human individuals. The protocol was immunoSEQ multiplex PCR, while the TCRdb copy is restricted to in-frame clones and leaves out a portion. The table lists more than 450,000 clones, 60% to 85% of them singletons, with 13% in the top ten. The healthy adult donors were HIV-negative and reported no recent acute infections or vaccinations. Some 92 million PBMCs went into genomic DNA for unsorted samples. CDR1 SGDLS and CDR2 YYNGEE come from the germline V gene. CDR3 length: 16 residues. Trimming removed 0 bases from V and 1 base from J, with 10 bases in between.

Input material: PBMCs. V and J are TRBV9 and TRBJ2-2; D may be TRBD1 (6 bases). The sequence derives from a woman aged 40 to 50 in good health. Some clones in this sample may be carry-over from other donors' samples. CDR3 sequence: CASSVAGGRNTGELFF. The CDR3, as DNA: TGTGCCAGCAGCGTAGCTGGGGGCAGGAACACCGGGGAGCTGTTTTTT.